Given below is one TCR beta chain in context. What it binds is not known. CDR3 length: 14 residues. Trimming took 2 bases from V and 6 from J, leaving 14 bases between them. Per the germline V gene, CDR1 is LGHDT and CDR2 is YNNKEL (reference sequence). This sample is part of a study of response to subunit inactivated influenza vaccine. Findings and caveats of the study: The authors put forward the suggestion that each seasonal influenza vaccination may bring in only a limited number of new T cells.

TCRdb used MiXCR to reprocess the RT-PCR reads, holding one entry per CDR3 protein. Of 290,000 or so distinct CDR3 sequences in the sample, roughly 22% were seen once. The genes are TRBV3-1 and TRBJ2-7, with D tentatively TRBD1 (5 bases). The receptor comes from a man between 50 and 69 years old who received an inactivated influenza vaccine. Sequencing was performed on PBMCs from blood, taken 21 months after vaccination. CDR3 sequence: CASSQKIGATEQYF. CDR3 in DNA: TGTGCCAGCAGCCAAAAGATTGGGGCGACCGAGCAGTACTTC.